Listed below are T cell receptor beta chains from one sample, sequenced in a study of CD8 T cells in Susac syndrome. In TCRdb, the immunoSEQ multiplex PCR reads were re-called with MiXCR into one record per CDR3 protein. This table has around 150,000 distinct CDR3 sequences, approximately 93% appearing once. Sample: CD8+ T cells from PBMCs. The receptors here all came from a human donor in good health. CDR3s include the opening cysteine and the closing phenylalanine or tryptophan. Fields, in order: J gene, V gene, clone size, D gene, CDR3 DNA, CDR3 protein. A D gene is named only where the DNA matches it firmly. A row's size may be missing; if present it is once, few, many or a size class.

j_gene: TRBJ2-7
v_gene: TRBV28
abundance: NA
d_gene: TRBD1
CDR3nt: TGTGCCAGCAGTTGGGGGACAGGGATCTACGAGCAGTACTTC
CDR3aa: CASSWGTGIYEQYF

j_gene: TRBJ2-1
v_gene: TRBV27
abundance: NA
d_gene: TRBD2
CDR3nt: TGTGCCAGCTCCCTAGCGGGAGTCGCCTACAATGAGCAGTTCTTC
CDR3aa: CASSLAGVAYNEQFF

j_gene: TRBJ1-2
v_gene: TRBV7-8
abundance: NA
d_gene: NA
CDR3nt: TGTGCCAGCAGCACCCCCTCGGCGGGGACGGCCCGGGGCTACACCTTC
CDR3aa: CASSTPSAGTARGYTF

j_gene: TRBJ2-3
v_gene: TRBV25-1
abundance: NA
d_gene: NA
CDR3nt: TGTGCCAGCAGCGCGAACCGGGACCCGAGGACAGATACGCAGTATTTT
CDR3aa: CASSANRDPRTDTQYF

j_gene: TRBJ2-2
v_gene: TRBV20-1
abundance: NA
d_gene: TRBD1
CDR3nt: TGCAGTGCTATTAATGGACAGGAGAACACCGGGGAGCTGTTTTTT
CDR3aa: CSAINGQENTGELFF

j_gene: TRBJ1-1
v_gene: TRBV29-1
abundance: few
d_gene: NA
CDR3nt: TGCAGCGTTGAGGAGGGGACTAACACTGAAGCTTTCTTT
CDR3aa: CSVEEGTNTEAFF

j_gene: TRBJ2-7
v_gene: TRBV20-1
abundance: NA
d_gene: NA
CDR3nt: TGCAGTCAAGGACCGGAGACCTACGAGCAGTACTTC
CDR3aa: CSQGPETYEQYF

j_gene: TRBJ2-1
v_gene: TRBV29-1
abundance: NA
d_gene: TRBD2
CDR3nt: TGCAGCGCCGCTAGCGGGGGCTCCTACAATGAGCAGTTCTTC
CDR3aa: CSAASGGSYNEQFF

j_gene: TRBJ1-1
v_gene: TRBV29-1
abundance: NA
d_gene: TRBD1
CDR3nt: TGCAGCGCGTTCGGGGACAGTCGGTTCTTT
CDR3aa: CSAFGDSRFF

j_gene: TRBJ2-7
v_gene: TRBV2
abundance: NA
d_gene: NA
CDR3nt: TGTGCCAGCAGTTGGGACACAAACTACGAGCAGTACTTC
CDR3aa: CASSWDTNYEQYF

j_gene: TRBJ1-2
v_gene: TRBV29-1
abundance: NA
d_gene: TRBD1
CDR3nt: TGCAGCGTTGCTGGACAGGACTATGGCTACACCTTC
CDR3aa: CSVAGQDYGYTF

j_gene: TRBJ1-5
v_gene: TRBV12-3/TRBV12-4
abundance: few
d_gene: NA
CDR3nt: TGTGCCAGCAGCCCCGGGGGGCAGAGCAATCAGCCCCAGCATTTT
CDR3aa: CASSPGGQSNQPQHF

j_gene: TRBJ1-1
v_gene: TRBV13
abundance: NA
d_gene: TRBD1
CDR3nt: TGTGCCAGCAGCTTAGGCGGGACAGGGGTGGGGACTGAAGCTTTCTTT
CDR3aa: CASSLGGTGVGTEAFF

j_gene: TRBJ2-3
v_gene: TRBV27
abundance: NA
d_gene: NA
CDR3nt: TGTGCCAGCAGTCCCGAGTGGGTATTAACAGATACGCAGTATTTT
CDR3aa: CASSPEWVLTDTQYF

j_gene: TRBJ2-7
v_gene: TRBV12-3/TRBV12-4
abundance: NA
d_gene: NA
CDR3nt: TGTGCCAGCAGTTTAAACGGACATCTCTACGAGCAGTACTTC
CDR3aa: CASSLNGHLYEQYF

j_gene: TRBJ2-4
v_gene: TRBV15
abundance: NA
d_gene: NA
CDR3nt: TGTGCCACCAGCAGAGCCCTCCCACTAGCCAAAAACATTCAGTACTTC
CDR3aa: CATSRALPLAKNIQYF